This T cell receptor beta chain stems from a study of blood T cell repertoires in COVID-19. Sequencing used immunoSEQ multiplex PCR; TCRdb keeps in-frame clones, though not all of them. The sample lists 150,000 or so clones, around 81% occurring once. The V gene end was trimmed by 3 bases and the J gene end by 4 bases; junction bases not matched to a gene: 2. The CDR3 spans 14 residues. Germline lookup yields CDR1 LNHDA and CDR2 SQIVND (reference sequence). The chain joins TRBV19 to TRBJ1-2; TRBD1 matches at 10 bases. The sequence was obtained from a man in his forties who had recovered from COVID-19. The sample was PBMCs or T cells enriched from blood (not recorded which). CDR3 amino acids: CASSIDRGLYGYTF. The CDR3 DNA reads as TGTGCCAGTAGTATTGACAGGGGGCTCTATGGCTACACCTTC.